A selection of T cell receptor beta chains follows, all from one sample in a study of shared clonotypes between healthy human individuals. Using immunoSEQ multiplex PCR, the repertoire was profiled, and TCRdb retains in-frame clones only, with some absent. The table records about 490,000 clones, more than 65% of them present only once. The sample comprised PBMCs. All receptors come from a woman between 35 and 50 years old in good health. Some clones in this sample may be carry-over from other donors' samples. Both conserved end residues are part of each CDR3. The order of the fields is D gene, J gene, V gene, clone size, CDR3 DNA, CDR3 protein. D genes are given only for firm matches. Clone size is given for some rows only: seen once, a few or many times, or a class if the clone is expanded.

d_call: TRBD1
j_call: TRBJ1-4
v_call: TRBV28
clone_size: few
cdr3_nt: TGTGCCAGCAGTCCCCCGGACAGGGGACCACTGTTTTTT
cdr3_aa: CASSPPDRGPLFF

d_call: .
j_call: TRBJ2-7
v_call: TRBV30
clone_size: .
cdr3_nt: TGTGCCGCATGGACGTGGACCTACGAGCAGTACTTC
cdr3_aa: CAAWTWTYEQYF

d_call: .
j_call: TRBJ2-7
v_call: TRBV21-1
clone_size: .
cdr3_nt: TGTGCCAGCAGCAAAGGGTCTCCGTTTCCACCTTCCCATCTGGCGGAGCAGTACTTC
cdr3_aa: CASSKGSPFPPSHLAEQYF

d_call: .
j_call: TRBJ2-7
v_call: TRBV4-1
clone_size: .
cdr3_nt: TGCGCCAGCAGCCCAGCGGCTAGCGCTAAGGCGGAGCAGTACTTC
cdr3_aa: CASSPAASAKAEQYF

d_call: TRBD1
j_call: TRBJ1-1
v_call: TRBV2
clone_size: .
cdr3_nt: TGTGCCAGCGGCCCGAACAGGGGAAAAAACACTGAAGCTTTCTTT
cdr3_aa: CASGPNRGKNTEAFF

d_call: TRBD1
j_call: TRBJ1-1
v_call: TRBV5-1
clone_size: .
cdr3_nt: TGCGCCAGCAGCTTAGACAGGGTTGGCACTGAAGCTTTCTTT
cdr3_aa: CASSLDRVGTEAFF

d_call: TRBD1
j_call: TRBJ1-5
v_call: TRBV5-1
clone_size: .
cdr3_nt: TGCGCCAGCAGCTTGGGGGACAGCCCTCATCAGCCCCAGCATTTT
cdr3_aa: CASSLGDSPHQPQHF

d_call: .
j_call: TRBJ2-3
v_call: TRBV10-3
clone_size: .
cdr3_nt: TGTGCCATCAGTGAAGGGCGGGGTAAAAGCCCAGATACGCAGTATTTT
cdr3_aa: CAISEGRGKSPDTQYF

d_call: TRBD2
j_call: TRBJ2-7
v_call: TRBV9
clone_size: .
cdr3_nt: TGTGCCAGCAGCGTGGCGGGACTAGCGGGACCGCAGTACTTC
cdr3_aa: CASSVAGLAGPQYF

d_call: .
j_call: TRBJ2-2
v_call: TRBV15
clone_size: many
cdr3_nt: TGTGCCACCTGTCGGAACACCGGGGAGCTGTTTTTT
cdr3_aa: CATCRNTGELFF

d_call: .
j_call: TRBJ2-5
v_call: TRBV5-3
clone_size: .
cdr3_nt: TGTGCCAGAAGCTTGTGGGAGGGGGCGAGTCAAGAGACCCAGTACTTC
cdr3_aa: CARSLWEGASQETQYF

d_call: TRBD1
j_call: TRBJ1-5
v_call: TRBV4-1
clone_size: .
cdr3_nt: TGCGCCAGCAGCCAAGCGGACAGGGACCATCAGCCCCAGCATTTT
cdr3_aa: CASSQADRDHQPQHF

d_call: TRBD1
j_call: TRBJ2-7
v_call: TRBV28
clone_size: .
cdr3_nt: TGTGCCAGCAGTTTGGACAGGGGGACCTACGAGCAGTACTTC
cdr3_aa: CASSLDRGTYEQYF

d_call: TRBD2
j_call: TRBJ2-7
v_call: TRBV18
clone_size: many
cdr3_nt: TGTGCCAGCTCACCAGCGGGAGGGGCCCTCTACGAGCAGTACTTC
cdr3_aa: CASSPAGGALYEQYF

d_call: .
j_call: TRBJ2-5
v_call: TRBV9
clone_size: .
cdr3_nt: TGTGCCAGCAGCAAAGCAACAGGAGAGACCCAGTACTTC
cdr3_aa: CASSKATGETQYF

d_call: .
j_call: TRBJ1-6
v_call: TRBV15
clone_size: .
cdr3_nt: TGTGCCACCAGCAGAGATACCGGGTTCGATTCACCCCTCCACTTT
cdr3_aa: CATSRDTGFDSPLHF

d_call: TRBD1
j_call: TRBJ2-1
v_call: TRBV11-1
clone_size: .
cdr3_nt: TGTGCCAGCAGCTCCCGGGACAGGGAGTACAATGAGCAGTTCTTC
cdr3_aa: CASSSRDREYNEQFF

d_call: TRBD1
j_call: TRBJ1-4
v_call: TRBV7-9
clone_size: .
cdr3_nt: TGTGCCAGCAGCTCCGCCGGGACAGGGGTTGAAAAACTGTTTTTT
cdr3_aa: CASSSAGTGVEKLFF

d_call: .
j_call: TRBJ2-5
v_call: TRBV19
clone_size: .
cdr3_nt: TGTGCCAGCAAGACTAGTGGAGAGACCCAGTACTTC
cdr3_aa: CASKTSGETQYF

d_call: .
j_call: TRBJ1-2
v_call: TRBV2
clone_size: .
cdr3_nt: TGTGCCAGCACCGCAGGGTCTCTCACCTTC
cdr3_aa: CASTAGSLTF

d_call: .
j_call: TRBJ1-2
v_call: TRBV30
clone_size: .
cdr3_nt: TGTGCCTGGAGTGTAGGACCCTATGGCTACACCTTC
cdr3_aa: CAWSVGPYGYTF

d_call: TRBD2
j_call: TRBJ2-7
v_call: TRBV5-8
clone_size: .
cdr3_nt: TGTGCCAGCAGCTTGCGGCGCGGGAGGCCGGGAACCTACGAGCAGTACTTC
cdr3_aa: CASSLRRGRPGTYEQYF

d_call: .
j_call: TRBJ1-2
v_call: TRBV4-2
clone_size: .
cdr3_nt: TGTGCCAGCAGCCAATCTGGGGTAGAAACACAGTTCTATGGCTACACCTTC
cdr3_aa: CASSQSGVETQFYGYTF

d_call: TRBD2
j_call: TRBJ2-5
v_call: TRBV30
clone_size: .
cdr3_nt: TGTGCCTGGAGTGTAGGGACTAAAGAGACCCAGTACTTC
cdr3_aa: CAWSVGTKETQYF

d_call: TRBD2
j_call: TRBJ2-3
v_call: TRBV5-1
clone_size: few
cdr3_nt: TGCGCCAGCGCTACTAGCGGGAGCGAGTCAGATACGCAGTATTTT
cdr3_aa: CASATSGSESDTQYF

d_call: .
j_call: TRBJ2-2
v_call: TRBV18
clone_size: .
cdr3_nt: TGTGCCAGCTCAGGCTCATCTAGCGCTAGCCCGAACACCGGGGAGCTGTTTTTT
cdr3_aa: CASSGSSSASPNTGELFF

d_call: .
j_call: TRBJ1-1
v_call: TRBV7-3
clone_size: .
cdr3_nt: TGTGCCAGCAGCACCAGTGTGAACACTGAAGCTTTCTTT
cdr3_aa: CASSTSVNTEAFF

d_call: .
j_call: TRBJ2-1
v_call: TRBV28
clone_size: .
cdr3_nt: TGTGCCAGCAGTCGGAGCACGATCGAGCAGTTCTTC
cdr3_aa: CASSRSTIEQFF

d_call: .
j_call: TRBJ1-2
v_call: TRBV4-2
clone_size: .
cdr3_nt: TGTGCCAGCAGCCCAAAGGCAGATACCAACTATGGCTACACCTTC
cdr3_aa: CASSPKADTNYGYTF

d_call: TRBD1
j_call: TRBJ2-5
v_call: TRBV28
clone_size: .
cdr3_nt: TGTGCCAGCAGGGCCGACAGGGGGCGCCGTGAGACCCAGTACTTC
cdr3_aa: CASRADRGRRETQYF

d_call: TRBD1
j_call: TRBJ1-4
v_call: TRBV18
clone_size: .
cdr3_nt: TGTGCCAGCTCACGGACAGGGGAAAATGAAAAACTGTTTTTT
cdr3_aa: CASSRTGENEKLFF

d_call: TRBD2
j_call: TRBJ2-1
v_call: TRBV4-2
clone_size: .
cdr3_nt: TGTGCCAGCAGCCAAGAAATCGCGGGAGTCGGCCACAATGAGCAGTTCTTC
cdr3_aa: CASSQEIAGVGHNEQFF

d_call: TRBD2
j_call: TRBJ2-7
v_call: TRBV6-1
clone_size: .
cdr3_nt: TGTGCCAGCAGTGAGCAGGGACTAGCAGTCTACGAGCAGTACTTC
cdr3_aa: CASSEQGLAVYEQYF

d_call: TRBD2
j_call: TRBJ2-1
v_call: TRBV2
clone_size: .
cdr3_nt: TGTGCCAGCAGGCCTCTAGCGGGAGTTATGGATGAGCAGTTCTTC
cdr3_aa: CASRPLAGVMDEQFF

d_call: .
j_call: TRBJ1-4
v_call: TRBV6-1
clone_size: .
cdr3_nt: TGTGCCAGCAGTGAACAGGGAGGGGTTGGGGAAAAACTGTTTTTT
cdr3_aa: CASSEQGGVGEKLFF

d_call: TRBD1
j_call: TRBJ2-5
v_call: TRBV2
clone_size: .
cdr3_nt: TGTGCCAGCAGAGGACAGGGGTCGAAGACCCAGTACTTC
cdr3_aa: CASRGQGSKTQYF

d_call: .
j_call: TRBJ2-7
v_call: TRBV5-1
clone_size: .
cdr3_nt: TGCGCCAGCAGCCGAGATAATGACGTCTACGAGCAGTACTTC
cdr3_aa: CASSRDNDVYEQYF

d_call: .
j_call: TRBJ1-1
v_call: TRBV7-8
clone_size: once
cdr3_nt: TGTGCCAGCAGCGCACTTCTAAGAGTCGGTGAAGCTTTCTTT
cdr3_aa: CASSALLRVGEAFF

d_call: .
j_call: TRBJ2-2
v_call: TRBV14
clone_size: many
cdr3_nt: TGTGCCAGCAGCCAAGAAGGGCACATAACCGGGGAGCTGTTTTTT
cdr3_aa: CASSQEGHITGELFF

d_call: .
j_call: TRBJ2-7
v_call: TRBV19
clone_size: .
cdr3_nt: TGTGCCAGTAGTTTCGGTGGCAGCGTTTACGAGCAGTACTTC
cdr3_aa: CASSFGGSVYEQYF

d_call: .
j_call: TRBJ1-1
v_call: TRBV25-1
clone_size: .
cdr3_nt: TGTGCCAGCAGTCCAGGTTTGAACACTGAAGCTTTCTTT
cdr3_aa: CASSPGLNTEAFF

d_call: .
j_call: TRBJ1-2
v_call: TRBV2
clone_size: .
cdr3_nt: TGTGCCAGCAGTGAACTCCCCCGAAGCAGATACACCTTC
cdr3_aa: CASSELPRSRYTF

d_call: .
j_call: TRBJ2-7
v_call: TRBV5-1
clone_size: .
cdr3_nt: TGCGCCAGCAGCCCTAGACAGGGGACTAGCTACGAGCAGTACTTC
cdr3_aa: CASSPRQGTSYEQYF

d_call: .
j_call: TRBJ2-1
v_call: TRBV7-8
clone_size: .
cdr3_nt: TGTGCCAGCAGCGTCCCGTCATACAATGAGCAGTTCTTC
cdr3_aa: CASSVPSYNEQFF

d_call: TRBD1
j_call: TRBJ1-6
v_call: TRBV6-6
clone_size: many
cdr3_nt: TGTGCCAGCGCGGGACAGGGTACTGTTTATTCACCCCTCCACTTT
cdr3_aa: CASAGQGTVYSPLHF

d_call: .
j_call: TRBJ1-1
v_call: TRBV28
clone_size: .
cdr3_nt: TGTGCCAGCGCAGTGAACACTGAAGCTTTCTTT
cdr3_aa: CASAVNTEAFF

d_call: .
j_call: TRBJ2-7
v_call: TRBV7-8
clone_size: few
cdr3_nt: TGTGCCAGCAGCTCCGGGGGGCAGCAGTACTTC
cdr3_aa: CASSSGGQQYF

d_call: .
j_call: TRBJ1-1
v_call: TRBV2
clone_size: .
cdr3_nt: TGTGCCAGCACTAACGGGGGGACTGAAGCTTTCTTT
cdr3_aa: CASTNGGTEAFF

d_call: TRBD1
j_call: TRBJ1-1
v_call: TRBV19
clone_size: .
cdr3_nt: TGTGCCAGCCGGTCGAAGGGGGCGAACACTGAAGCTTTCTTT
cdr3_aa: CASRSKGANTEAFF

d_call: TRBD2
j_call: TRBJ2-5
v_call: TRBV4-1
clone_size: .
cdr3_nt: TGCGCCAGCAGCCAAGAAGGGACTAGCGGGAGCCTAGAGACCCAGTACTTC
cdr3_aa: CASSQEGTSGSLETQYF

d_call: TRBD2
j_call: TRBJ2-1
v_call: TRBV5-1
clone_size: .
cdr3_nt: TGCGCCAGCAGCTCACTAGCGGGAGGGCCGGGTGAGCAGTTCTTC
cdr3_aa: CASSSLAGGPGEQFF

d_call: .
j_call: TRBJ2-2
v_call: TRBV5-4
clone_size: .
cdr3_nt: TGTGCCAGCAGCCCCGCAAAGGCCACCGGGGAGCTGTTTTTT
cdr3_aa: CASSPAKATGELFF

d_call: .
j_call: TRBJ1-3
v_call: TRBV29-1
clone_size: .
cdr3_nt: TGCAGCGTTGAATCCGGCGTGGACATAATATATTTT
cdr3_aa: CSVESGVDIIYF

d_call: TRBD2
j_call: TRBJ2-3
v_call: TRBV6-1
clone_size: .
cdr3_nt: TGTGCCAGCAGTGAAAACCTAGCGGGAGCTCCAGATACGCAGTATTTT
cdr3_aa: CASSENLAGAPDTQYF

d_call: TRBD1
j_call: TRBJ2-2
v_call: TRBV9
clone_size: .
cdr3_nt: TGTGCCAGCGCCCCCGGGGACAGATTACCCGGGGAGCTGTTTTTT
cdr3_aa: CASAPGDRLPGELFF